The 31 T cell receptor beta chains below come from one sample, sequenced in a study of CD8 T cells in Susac syndrome. cDNA came from approximately 0.5 to 1 ug RNA primed by random hexamers. MiXCR, run by TCRdb on the immunoSEQ multiplex PCR reads, gives a single entry per CDR3 protein. In the table there are 120,000 to 150,000 distinct CDR3 sequences, roughly 95% of which are singletons. What was sequenced was CD4+ T cells from PBMCs. These receptors were collected from a human donor with multiple sclerosis.

This chain connects TRBV3-1 to TRBJ2-1, with 10 nucleotides matching TRBD2. Unmatched junction bases numbered 6, after V lost 3 bases and J lost 1 base. The CDR3 consists of 17 residues. Germline values: CDR1 LGHDT, CDR2 YNNKEL (reference sequence). The CDR3 sequence: CASSHPQLAGSYNEQFF. The CDR3 nucleotides read TGTGCCAGCAGCCACCCCCAACTAGCGGGATCCTACAATGAGCAGTTCTTC.

The CDR3 DNA reads TGCAGTGCTAGTGATCTGGGGACTAGCGGGGGAAAAGAGACCCAGTACTTC. Translation gives CSASDLGTSGGKETQYF. The rearrangement uses TRBV20-1 and TRBJ2-5; 14 bases agree with TRBD2. V was clipped by 3 bases and J by 3 bases; unmatched bases: 9. The germline gives CDR1 DFQATT, CDR2 SNEGSKA (reference sequence). There are 17 residues in the CDR3.

The chain has TRBV28 and TRBJ1-2; D is ambiguous. The length of the CDR3 is 13 residues. Trimming removed 5 bases from V and 3 bases from J, with 10 bases in between. Germline V CDR1 and CDR2: MDHEN, SYDVKM. The CDR3 region is CASSDPRDYGYTF. For the CDR3, the DNA is TGTGCCAGCAGTGATCCTAGAGACTATGGCTACACCTTC.

The chain employs TRBV3-1 and TRBJ2-7; D not certain. The germline V gene has CDR1 LGHDT and CDR2 YNNKEL (reference sequence). This CDR3 is 13 amino acids long. V was shortened by 4 bases and J by 4 bases, with 11 bases between the two germline ends. CDR3 amino acids: CASSLLVSYEQYF. For the CDR3, the DNA is TGTGCCAGCAGCCTCCTCGTGTCGTACGAGCAGTACTTC.

The chain carries TRBV3-1 and TRBJ2-1, with 9 bases identical to TRBD1. Germline CDR1 is LGHDT and CDR2 is YNNKEL (reference sequence). The CDR3 totals 15 residues. Unmatched junction bases numbered 4, after V lost 2 bases and J lost 5 bases. Written as DNA, the CDR3 is TGTGCCAGCAGCCAAACGACAGGGGGACACAATGAGCAGTTCTTC. Its protein is CASSQTTGGHNEQFF.

The rearrangement links TRBV27 to TRBJ2-1; D could derive from TRBD1 or TRBD2 (5 bases each). V gave up 5 bases and J gave up 4 bases, with 15 bases separating them. Germline V CDR1 and CDR2: MNHEY, SMNVEV (reference sequence). The CDR3 is made up of 15 amino acids. As DNA, the CDR3 is TGTGCCAGCAGTAGCCGGGACGCGTCATACAATGAGCAGTTCTTC. This translates into CASSSRDASYNEQFF.

The CDR3 region is CATSRPRTSGGSTDTQYF. The CDR3 coding sequence is TGTGCCACCAGCAGACCAAGGACTAGCGGGGGTTCCACAGATACGCAGTATTTT. This chain joins TRBV15 and TRBJ2-3; TRBD2 agrees at 13 bases. V lost 2 bases and J lost 2; bases outside the gene matches: 7. The CDR3 sequence is 18 residues long. Germline values: CDR1 LNHNV, CDR2 YYDKDF (reference sequence).

For the CDR3, the DNA is TGCAGTGCTAGAGCAGATACGCAGTATTTT. Amino acid sequence: CSARADTQYF. This rearrangement joins TRBV20-1 to TRBJ2-3; no clear D gene. CDR3 size: 10 residues. V lost 1 base, J lost 4 bases, and 0 bases lay in between. The germline V gene encodes CDR1 DFQATT and CDR2 SNEGSKA (reference sequence).

The V call is TRBV16, the J call TRBJ1-3; D may be TRBD1 (6 bases). Germline CDR1 reads KGHSY; CDR2 reads FQNENV. Trimming pared 4 bases from V and 6 bases from J, leaving 10 bases between. The CDR3 has 13 amino acids. The CDR3 protein is CASSLRTANTIYF. CDR3 coding DNA: TGTGCCAGCAGCCTCAGGACAGCAAACACCATATATTTT.

Only one count was recorded for this clonotype. The chain carries TRBV5-1 and TRBJ2-1, with D perhaps matching TRBD1 or TRBD2 (5 bases each). Trimming removed 0 bases at V and 6 bases at J, with 19 bases between. Germline values: CDR1 SGHRS, CDR2 YFSETQ. This CDR3 contains 17 residues. Here the CDR3 reads CASSLGHRDPKSNEQFF. The CDR3 DNA reads as TGCGCCAGCAGCTTGGGCCACCGGGACCCTAAATCCAATGAGCAGTTCTTC. The variable domain in full, with the rest retrieved from reference TRBV5-1 and TRBJ2-1, is KAGVTQTPRYLIKTRGQQVTLSCSPISGHRSVSWYQQTPGQGLQFLFEYFSETQRNKGNFPGRFSGRQFSNSRSEMNVSTLELGDSALYLCASSLGHRDPKSNEQFFGPGTRLTVL.

This rearrangement joins TRBV27 to TRBJ1-4; perhaps TRBD1 as D (6 bases). CDR1 is MNHEY and CDR2 is SMNVEV in the germline V gene (reference sequence). The V and J ends lost 6 bases and 0 bases respectively, with 11 bases between them. The CDR3 loop spans 15 amino acids. CDR3: CASSHRQATNEKLFF. The CDR3 DNA reads as TGTGCCAGCAGCCATCGACAGGCAACTAATGAAAAACTGTTTTTT.

The V gene is TRBV3-1, the J gene TRBJ2-4; D not resolved. Deletions cut 3 bases from V and 4 bases from J, with 10 bases between. There are 14 residues in the CDR3. Per germline, CDR1 LGHDT and CDR2 YNNKEL (reference sequence). The CDR3 DNA is TGTGCCAGCAGCCACTTAGACCAGAAAAACATTCAGTACTTC. This translates into CASSHLDQKNIQYF.

A note on this clonotype: A junction end diverges from the germline sequence, so it may reflect a read error. This chain uses TRBV20-1 with TRBJ1-2, with 8 bases matching TRBD1. CDR1 and CDR2 from the germline V gene are DFQATT and SNEGSKA (reference sequence). This CDR3 comprises 14 residues. CDR3 sequence: CRARPGQESYGYTF. For the CDR3, the DNA is TGCAGGGCTAGACCGGGACAGGAGTCCTATGGCTACACCTTC.

The V and J genes are TRBV2 and TRBJ2-1; TRBD2 aligns across 8 bases. Trimming took 4 bases from V and 5 from J; bases not matched to a gene: 4. Germline V gene lookup returns CDR1 SNHLY and CDR2 FYNNEI. CDR3 length equals 14 residues. The DNA of the CDR3 is TGTGCCAGCAGTGCCGGGACTAGAAACAATGAGCAGTTCTTC. Translating it yields CASSAGTRNNEQFF.

This clonotype was counted once. This chain joins TRBV4-3 and TRBJ1-2; D unclear. This CDR3 is built from 16 residues. Germline V gene lookup returns CDR1 LGHNA and CDR2 YSLEER. The V and J ends lost 0 bases and 4 bases respectively, with 15 bases between them. Written as DNA, the CDR3 is TGCGCCAGCAGCCAAGATCTTGGAAAGGGTGGCTATGGCTACACCTTC. It specifies CASSQDLGKGGYGYTF.

This sequence joins TRBV27 and TRBJ2-3, with D perhaps matching TRBD1 (7 bases). The CDR3 runs to 15 residues. Germline V gene data show CDR1 as MNHEY and CDR2 as SMNVEV (reference sequence). V lost 0 bases and J 3 bases, leaving 10 bases between the germline ends. CDR3 bases: TGTGCCAGCAGTTTATCGCCAGGGGGGACAGATACGCAGTATTTT. It specifies CASSLSPGGTDTQYF.

The chain has TRBV3-1 and TRBJ2-7; no definite D call. Trimming shortened V by 0 bases and J by 4 bases, and 13 bases separated the two germline ends. Germline V gene data show CDR1 as LGHDT and CDR2 as YNNKEL (reference sequence). The CDR3 is 15 amino acids. In nucleotides, the CDR3 is TGTGCCAGCAGCCAAGAAGAGGTTGTGATGTACGAGCAGTACTTC. Protein sequence: CASSQEEVVMYEQYF.

V usage is TRBV20-1 and J usage is TRBJ2-3; 7 bases fit TRBD2. Per the germline V gene, CDR1 is DFQATT and CDR2 is SNEGSKA (reference sequence). CDR3 length: 12 amino acids. CDR3 protein: CSLRGGADTQYF. The CDR3 DNA is TGCAGCCTTAGGGGAGGGGCAGATACGCAGTATTTT.

V gene TRBV3-1 combines with J gene TRBJ2-5; unclear D gene. V gave up 0 bases and J gave up 5 bases, with 10 bases separating them. This CDR3 region has 14 residues. Germline V gene data show CDR1 as LGHDT and CDR2 as YNNKEL (reference sequence). CDR3 protein: CASSQDRQEETQYF. In nucleotides, the CDR3 is TGTGCCAGCAGCCAAGATAGGCAGGAGGAGACCCAGTACTTC.

The rearrangement joins TRBV20-1 to TRBJ2-6; 8 bases are shared with TRBD1. Germline CDR1 and CDR2: DFQATT and SNEGSKA (reference sequence). This CDR3 spans 18 amino acids. The V segment lost 1 base and the J segment 2 bases; nucleotides outside the gene matches: 10. The CDR3 protein is CSARAWTGWKTGANVLTF. DNA of the CDR3: TGCAGTGCTAGAGCCTGGACAGGGTGGAAAACTGGGGCCAACGTCCTGACTTTC.

The rearrangement links TRBV5-1 to TRBJ2-7; perhaps TRBD1 as D (6 bases). V was cut by 0 bases and J by 5 bases, with 15 bases left in between. Germline CDR1 reads SGHRS; CDR2 reads YFSETQ. This CDR3 has 15 residues. The CDR3 reads CASSLAPRGFDEQYF. CDR3 bases: TGCGCCAGCAGCTTGGCCCCCAGGGGTTTTGACGAGCAGTACTTC.

The V gene is TRBV4-3, the J gene TRBJ2-1; the match to TRBD2 covers 9 bases. This CDR3 has 16 residues. The junction had 9 bases not matched to a gene; V was cut back by 1 base and J by 8 bases. Per germline, CDR1 LGHNA and CDR2 YSLEER. CDR3 sequence: CASSQVGAGGLHEQFF. In DNA, the CDR3 is TGCGCCAGCAGCCAAGTAGGAGCGGGGGGTTTACATGAGCAGTTCTTC.

V and J are TRBV20-1 and TRBJ2-3; 7 nucleotides line up with TRBD1. The junction had 10 bases not matched to a gene; V was cut back by 4 bases and J by 3 bases. The CDR3 sequence is 15 residues long. CDR1 is DFQATT, CDR2 SNEGSKA, per germline (reference sequence). CDR3 in amino acids: CSATDRATRTDTQYF. In DNA, the CDR3 is TGCAGTGCTACCGACAGGGCTACACGAACAGATACGCAGTATTTT.

The chain is built from TRBV28 and TRBJ1-2; D unclear. Trimming pared 5 bases from V and 2 bases from J, leaving 6 bases between. The CDR3 sequence is 12 residues long. In germline, CDR1 is MDHEN, CDR2 SYDVKM. This CDR3 reads CASSPGNYGYTF. The CDR3 DNA is TGTGCCAGCAGTCCCGGAAACTATGGCTACACCTTC.

The chain uses TRBV9 and TRBJ2-1; no definite D call. The CDR3 has 16 residues. Looked up from germline, CDR1 is SGDLS and CDR2 is YYNGEE. V lost 0 bases, J lost 3 bases, and 13 bases lay in between. The CDR3, as DNA: TGTGCCAGCAGCGTAGGCTTGGGGTTAGACTACAATGAGCAGTTCTTC. Protein: CASSVGLGLDYNEQFF.

The chain has TRBV7-2 and TRBJ1-5; TRBD1 is a possible D gene (5 bases). V was shortened by 6 bases and J by 6 bases, with 12 bases between the two germline ends. The germline gives CDR1 SGHTA, CDR2 FQGNSA. The CDR3 covers 13 residues. The chain's CDR3 is CASSREGAQPQHF. Here the CDR3 DNA reads TGTGCCAGCAGTCGGGAAGGGGCTCAGCCCCAGCATTTT.

The chain couples TRBV4-1 to TRBJ2-3; maybe TRBD2 (5 bases). Per germline, CDR1 MGHRA and CDR2 YSYEKL. V lost 1 base, J lost 4 bases, and 12 bases lay in between. The CDR3 loop spans 15 amino acids. CDR3 region: CASSQVGLAPDTQYF. DNA for the CDR3: TGCGCCAGCAGCCAAGTAGGGCTAGCACCAGATACGCAGTATTTT.

This rearrangement joins TRBV7-2 to TRBJ1-1; the D is unclear. Trimming shortened V by 4 bases and J by 4 bases, and 13 bases separated the two germline ends. This CDR3 has 14 residues. Germline CDR1 SGHTA, CDR2 FQGNSA. CDR3 in amino acids: CASSSRGYGTEAFF. CDR3 DNA sequence: TGTGCCAGCAGCTCACGGGGATACGGCACTGAAGCTTTCTTT.

The rearrangement joins TRBV9 to TRBJ1-1; no reliable D call. The CDR3 loop spans 14 amino acids. The germline CDR1 and CDR2 sequences are SGDLS and YYNGEE. Trimming took 4 bases from V and 1 from J, leaving 11 bases between them. In nucleotides, the CDR3 is TGTGCCAGCAGCCCCAAAACACAGAACACTGAAGCTTTCTTT. It encodes CASSPKTQNTEAFF.

The V and J genes are TRBV18 and TRBJ1-2, with D unclear. Trimming removed 3 bases from V and 0 bases from J, with 11 bases in between. The CDR3 loop spans 15 amino acids. The V gene's germline CDR1 is KGHSH and CDR2 LQKENI. The CDR3 loop is CASSPTPLANYGYTF. CDR3 coding DNA: TGTGCCAGCTCACCTACTCCCTTAGCTAACTATGGCTACACCTTC.

In nucleotides, the CDR3 is TGTGCCAGCAGCCAGAGGACTAGCCTAGGACCGAATGAGCAGTTCTTC. The encoded protein is CASSQRTSLGPNEQFF. J is TRBJ2-1 and V is TRBV3-1, with 8 bases aligning to TRBD2. Germline V lookup: CDR1 LGHDT, CDR2 YNNKEL (reference sequence). The length of the CDR3 is 16 residues. The V and J ends lost 3 bases and 7 bases, in that order; junction bases with no gene match: 11.